A single TCR beta chain is shown here with its context. Its antigen is unidentified. This record comes from a study of cytomegalovirus exposure and HLA in healthy donors. On the study more broadly: The same platform was used for the 130 or so validation repertoires and the approximately 670 first-cohort repertoires, a later analysis reported. Broader study findings: Most observed TCR sequences were rare, whereas some public TCRs were detected in many donors. TCR beta chains numbering approximately 150 were designated cytomegalovirus-associated. Reported performance of the classifier showed diagnosis of cytomegalovirus status with high specificity and sensitivity.

The CDR3 covers 15 residues. Germline CDR1 and CDR2: SGHNT and YENEEA. V was clipped by 3 bases and J by 2 bases, with 13 bases between them. The method was immunoSEQ multiplex PCR; TCRdb's version includes in-frame clones alone and lacks a portion of them. The table lists around 250,000 clones, around 90% of them singletons, with more than 0.35% in the top ten. The sequencing sample was made of PBMCs. The chain carries TRBV11-3 and TRBJ1-1; D uncertain. This TCR derives from a woman aged 18-29 years in good health and CMV-seronegative. CDR3 protein: CASSFPGRGNTEAFF. The CDR3 DNA follows: TGTGCCAGCAGCTTCCCCGGGCGGGGTAACACTGAAGCTTTCTTT.